This T cell receptor (beta chain) comes out of a study of vaccination effects on CD4 cells after COVID-19. The CDR3 loop spans 14 amino acids. CDR1 and CDR2 from the germline V gene are KGHSH and LQKENI. V lost 4 bases and J lost 6; bases outside the gene matches: 5. The data were produced by immunoSEQ multiplex PCR, yet TCRdb's version contains in-frame clones alone and is incomplete. The sample yields tens of thousands of clones, approximately 72% seen once. Before sequencing took place, the ViraFEST assay used viral peptide pools to expand antigen-specific CD4+ T cells. Cells that had been cultured for roughly ten days were the source of isolated CD4+ T cells. Vaccine recipients had no previous SARS-CoV-2 infection; their nucleocapsid antibodies were negative. Cultures had half their medium replaced with IL-2 medium on days 3 and 7. This clone was seen a few times. What it recognizes is unknown.

The TCR sequence derives from a human donor who received a COVID-19 vaccine. J is TRBJ2-1 and V is TRBV18; 8 nucleotides agree with TRBD1. Source: CD4+ T cells from PBMCs cultured with HCoV-NL63 spike peptides, taken before COVID-19 vaccination. CDR3 in DNA: TGTGCCAGCTCACGCCCCGGGACAGGCAATGAGCAGTTCTTC. Translated: CASSRPGTGNEQFF.